This TCR beta chain came from a study of shared clonotypes between healthy human individuals. On this clone itself: As yet, its antigen is unknown.

Study observations and caveats: Shared across four donors were approximately 5% of the naive CD4 clonotypes. Clonotype sharing across donors was expected to vary with sequencing depth.

Assay: immunoSEQ multiplex PCR; the TCRdb copy retains only in-frame clones and omits some. The repertoire holds about 700,000 clones, with 74% as singletons. Trimming cost V 6 bases and J 0 bases, with 15 bases left between them. The V gene's germline CDR1 is KGHSH and CDR2 LQKENI. This CDR3 is built from 15 residues. The sequence came from a woman aged 25 to 39 in good health. J is TRBJ2-7 and V is TRBV18, with D tentatively TRBD1 (6 bases). Sequencing used memory CD4+ T cells sorted from blood. The subset was: CD45RA-negative fraction. The CDR3 sequence is CASSPSRDNSYEQYF. The DNA for the CDR3 is TGTGCCAGCTCGCCATCACGGGACAACTCCTACGAGCAGTACTTC.